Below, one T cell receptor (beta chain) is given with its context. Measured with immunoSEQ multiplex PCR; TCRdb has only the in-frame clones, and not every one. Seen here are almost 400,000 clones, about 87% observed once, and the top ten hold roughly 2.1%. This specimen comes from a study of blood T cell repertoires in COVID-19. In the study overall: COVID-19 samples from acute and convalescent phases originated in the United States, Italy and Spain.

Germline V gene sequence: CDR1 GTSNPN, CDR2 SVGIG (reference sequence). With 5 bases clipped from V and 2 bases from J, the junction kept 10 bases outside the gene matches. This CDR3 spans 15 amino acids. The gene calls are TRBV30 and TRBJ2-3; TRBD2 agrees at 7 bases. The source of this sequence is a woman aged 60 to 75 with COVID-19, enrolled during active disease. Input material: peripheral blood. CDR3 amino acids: CAWRPWGGYTDTQYF. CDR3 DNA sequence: TGTGCCTGGCGTCCCTGGGGGGGGTACACAGATACGCAGTATTTT.